This T cell receptor beta chain was sequenced in a study of cytomegalovirus exposure and HLA in healthy donors. Study-wide background: Earlier work reported 117 million unique TCR beta sequences from about 200 million T cells. General study results and limits: In a later analysis, an Asian-associated ancestry cluster reportedly showed fewer N-insertions than the approximately 640-donor mean. The study recorded 164 TCR beta chains that were cytomegalovirus-associated. For presence/absence analyses, sequencing depth was assumed to be roughly uniform across donors.

The PCR contained 60 Vbeta and 13 Jbeta primers. The assay was immunoSEQ multiplex PCR, and TCRdb's table has in-frame clones only and misses some. The sample contains around 200,000 clones, 82% of which appear only once. The junction had 3 bases not matched to a gene; V was cut back by 3 bases and J by 3 bases. The CDR3 is 14 amino acids. CDR1 and CDR2 (germline): SGHVS, FQNEAQ. Worth noting for this clone: Its antigen is not known.

The clonotype comes from a woman under 30 in good health and CMV-seronegative. Sequenced material: PBMCs. The chain employs TRBV7-8 and TRBJ2-5; 8 bases map to TRBD1. In nucleotides, the CDR3 is TGTGCCAGCAGCTTCAGGGGGCCTGAAGAGACCCAGTACTTC. Translated: CASSFRGPEETQYF.